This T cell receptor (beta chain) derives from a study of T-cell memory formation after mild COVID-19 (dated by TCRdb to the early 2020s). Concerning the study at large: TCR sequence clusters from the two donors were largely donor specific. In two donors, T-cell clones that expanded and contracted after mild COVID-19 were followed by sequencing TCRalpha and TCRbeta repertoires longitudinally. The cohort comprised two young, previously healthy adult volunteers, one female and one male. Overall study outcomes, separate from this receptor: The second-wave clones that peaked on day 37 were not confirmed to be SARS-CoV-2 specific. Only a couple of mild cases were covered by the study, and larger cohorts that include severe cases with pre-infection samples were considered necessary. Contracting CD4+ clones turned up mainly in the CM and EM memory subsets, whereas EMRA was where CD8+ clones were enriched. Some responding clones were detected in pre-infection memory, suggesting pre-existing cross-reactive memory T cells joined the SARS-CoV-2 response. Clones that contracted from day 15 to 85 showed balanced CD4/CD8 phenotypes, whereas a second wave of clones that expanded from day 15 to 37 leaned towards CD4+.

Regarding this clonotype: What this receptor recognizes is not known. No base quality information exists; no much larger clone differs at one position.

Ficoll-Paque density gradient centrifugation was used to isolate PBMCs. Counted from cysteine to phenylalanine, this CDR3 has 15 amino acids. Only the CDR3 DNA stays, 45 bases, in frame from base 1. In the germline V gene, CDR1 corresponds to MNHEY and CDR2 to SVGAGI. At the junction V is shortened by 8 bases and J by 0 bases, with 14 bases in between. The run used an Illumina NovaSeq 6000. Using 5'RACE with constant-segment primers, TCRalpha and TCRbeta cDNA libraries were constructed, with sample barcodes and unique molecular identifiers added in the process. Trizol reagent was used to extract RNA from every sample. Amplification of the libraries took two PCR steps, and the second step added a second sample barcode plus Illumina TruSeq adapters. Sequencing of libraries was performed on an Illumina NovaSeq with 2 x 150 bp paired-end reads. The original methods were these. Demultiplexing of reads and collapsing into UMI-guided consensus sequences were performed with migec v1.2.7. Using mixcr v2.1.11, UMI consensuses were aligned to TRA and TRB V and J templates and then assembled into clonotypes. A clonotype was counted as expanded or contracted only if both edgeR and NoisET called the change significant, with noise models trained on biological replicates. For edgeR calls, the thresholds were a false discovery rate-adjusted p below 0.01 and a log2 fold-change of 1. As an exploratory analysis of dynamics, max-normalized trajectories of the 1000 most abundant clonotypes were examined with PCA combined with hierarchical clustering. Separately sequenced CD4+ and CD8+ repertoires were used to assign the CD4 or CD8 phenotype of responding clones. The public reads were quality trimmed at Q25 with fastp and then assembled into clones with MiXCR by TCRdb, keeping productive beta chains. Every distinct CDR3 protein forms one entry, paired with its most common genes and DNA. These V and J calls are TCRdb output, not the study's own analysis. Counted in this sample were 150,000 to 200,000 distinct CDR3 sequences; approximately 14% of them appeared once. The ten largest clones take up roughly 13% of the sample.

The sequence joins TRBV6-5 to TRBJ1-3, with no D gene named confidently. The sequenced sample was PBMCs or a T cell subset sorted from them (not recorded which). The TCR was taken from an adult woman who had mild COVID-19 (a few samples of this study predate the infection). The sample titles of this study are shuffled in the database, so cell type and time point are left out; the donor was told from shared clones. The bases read TGTGCCAGCCGTAAGGGTTTGGTCTCTGGAAACACCATATATTTT. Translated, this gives CASRKGLVSGNTIYF.